These 13 T cell receptor beta chains share one sample of origin, sequenced in a study of regulatory T cells in long-lasting Graves disease (dated by TCRdb to about 2021). Per the publication, the time point label means: newly diagnosed GD, antithyroid drugs for less than 3 months. For both TCR sequencing and RNA sequencing, RNA was extracted from PBMCs using TRIzol. Library method: multiplex PCR. Sequencing took place on an Illumina HiSeq 4000. CDR3 regions were amplified by Arm-PCR with iRepertoire HTBI primers to construct TCR beta libraries. TCRdb redid the processing of the public reads, applying fastp at Q25 and MiXCR, and retained in-frame beta chains. CDR3 protein duplicates are merged, each entry listing the most common genes and DNA. This sample lists around 250,000 distinct CDR3 sequences; around 20% were detected once. Of the sample, approximately 13% is held by the ten largest clones. The input for sequencing was peripheral blood mononuclear cells (PBMCs), taken at new diagnosis, from a patient treated with antithyroid drugs. The source is a female donor with Graves disease.

This chain uses TRBV20-1 with TRBJ1-1, with D unclear. CDR1 is DFQATT, CDR2 SNEGSKA, per germline (reference sequence). V was pared by 3 bases and J by 3 bases, with 11 bases between. The CDR3 sequence is 13 residues long. DNA of the CDR3: TGCAGTGCTAGTACAGCGTTTTACACTGAAGCTTTCTTT. Amino acids: CSASTAFYTEAFF.

This clonotype was recorded at least ten times. V is TRBV15 and J is TRBJ2-3, with 11 positions matching TRBD2. With V trimmed by 1 base and J by 4 bases, 10 bases remained unmatched. The CDR3 is 18 amino acids. The germline gives CDR1 LNHNV, CDR2 YYDKDF (reference sequence). The CDR3 sequence: CATSRGGVSGRGSDTQYF. The CDR3 nucleotides read TGTGCCACCAGCAGAGGAGGAGTTAGCGGGAGGGGCTCAGATACGCAGTATTTT.

Many counts were recorded for this clonotype. The chain carries TRBV20-1 and TRBJ2-7; 9 bases fit TRBD2. Germline assignment: CDR1 DFQATT and CDR2 SNEGSKA (reference sequence). J was trimmed by 2 bases and V by 5 bases; bases with no gene match: 7. The CDR3 sequence is 14 residues long. The CDR3 DNA reads TGCAGTGCTGACCGGCTAGCGGGGCCCTACGAGCAGTACTTC. It is translated as CSADRLAGPYEQYF.

This clonotype was seen a single time. The V call is TRBV20-1, the J call TRBJ2-7, with TRBD2 matching over 9 bases. This CDR3 contains 14 residues. Germline CDR1 reads DFQATT; CDR2 reads SNEGSKA (reference sequence). V lost 3 bases and J lost 2; bases outside the gene matches: 5. In DNA form, the CDR3 reads TGCAGTGCTAGTTGGTCTAGCGGGACCTACGAGCAGTACTTC. Amino acids: CSASWSSGTYEQYF.

This clonotype was recorded many times. This chain links TRBV27 with TRBJ1-6; a possible D gene is TRBD1 (5 bases). The CDR3 is 13 residues long. Trimming took 3 bases from V and 9 from J, leaving 9 bases between them. Germline V gene lookup returns CDR1 MNHEY and CDR2 SMNVEV (reference sequence). The CDR3 protein is CASSFGGGSPLHF. The CDR3 DNA follows: TGTGCCAGCAGTTTCGGGGGAGGTTCACCCCTCCACTTT.

This clonotype appeared many times. This chain links TRBV10-2 with TRBJ1-1; a possible D gene is TRBD1 (5 bases). The germline CDR1 and CDR2 sequences are WSHSY and SAAADI. Trimming cost V 2 bases and J 3 bases, with 13 bases left between them. The CDR3 has 15 residues. The chain's CDR3 is CASSEDGAWDTEAFF. CDR3 bases: TGCGCCAGCAGTGAGGACGGGGCATGGGACACTGAAGCTTTCTTT.

This clonotype was found many times. This sequence joins TRBV7-2 and TRBJ1-2, with unresolved D. The CDR3 has 13 amino acids. V was shortened by 4 bases and J by 0 bases, with 6 bases between the two germline ends. From germline, CDR1 is SGHTA and CDR2 FQGNSA. CDR3 sequence (DNA): TGTGCCAGCAGCTCCGGGACTAACTATGGCTACACCTTC. Its translation is CASSSGTNYGYTF.

This clonotype appeared a few times. The chain links TRBV20-1 to TRBJ2-5; 13 bases agree with TRBD2. The V gene's germline CDR1 is DFQATT and CDR2 SNEGSKA (reference sequence). V shed 3 bases and J 5 bases; nucleotides not matched to a gene: 9. The CDR3 is 16 residues long. This CDR3 reads CSARGGLAGVQETQYF. The CDR3 DNA sequence: TGCAGTGCTAGGGGCGGACTAGCGGGAGTGCAGGAGACCCAGTACTTC.

This clonotype was observed at least ten times. This sequence joins TRBV6-2 or TRBV6-3 and TRBJ2-1, with 10 bases lining up with TRBD2. This CDR3 is 15 amino acids long. Trimming at V came to 5 bases and at J to 5 bases, leaving 6 bases not matched to a gene. Germline values: CDR1 MNHEY, CDR2 SVGEGT. The CDR3 nucleotides read TGTGCCAGCAGTCTTAGCGGGGGGCGCCACAATGAGCAGTTCTTC. This codes for CASSLSGGRHNEQFF.

At least ten counts were recorded for this clonotype. CDR3: CASSFTGRETQYF. The DNA of the CDR3 is TGTGCCAGCAGCTTTACAGGGCGGGAGACCCAGTACTTC. The V and J genes are TRBV13 and TRBJ2-5, with a tentative D call TRBD1 (6 bases). Deletions cut 3 bases from V and 5 bases from J, with 10 bases between. Germline loops: CDR1 PRHDT, CDR2 FYEKMQ (reference sequence). This CDR3 has 13 amino acids. Together with reference TRBV13 and TRBJ2-5, the CDR3 gives the full variable domain: AAGVIQSPRHLIKEKRETATLKCYPIPRHDTVYWYQQGPGQDPQFLISFYEKMQSDKGSIPDRFSAQQFSDYHSELNMSSLELGDSALYFCASSFTGRETQYFGPGTRLLVL.

This clonotype was picked up many times. The chain has TRBV4-3 and TRBJ1-1; possible D gene TRBD1, 6 bases. The CDR3 is 16 amino acids. Germline-derived CDR1 and CDR2 are LGHNA and YSLEER. V lost 4 bases and J 1 base, leaving 16 bases between the germline ends. CDR3 sequence: CASSRGLQGWNTEAFF. CDR3 DNA: TGCGCCAGCAGCCGAGGACTACAGGGATGGAACACTGAAGCTTTCTTT.

The rearrangement joins TRBV4-3 to TRBJ1-4, with D possibly TRBD1 on 6 matching bases. V was cut by 4 bases and J by 3 bases, with 15 bases left in between. The CDR3 extends over 16 amino acids. From germline, CDR1 is LGHNA and CDR2 YSLEER. The CDR3 DNA follows: TGCGCCAGCAGCCCATCGGGGGGGGCAGCTAATGAAAAACTGTTTTTT. Amino acid sequence: CASSPSGGAANEKLFF.

Turning to this clonotype: With a much larger clone just one base away, this may be a read error. CDR3 sequence (DNA): TGTGCCAGCAGTTTCTCACAGGGCAAAGGGACCCAGTACTTC. Encoded protein: CASSFSQGKGTQYF. The chain recombines TRBV12-3 or TRBV12-4 with TRBJ2-5; D is perhaps TRBD1 (6 bases). This CDR3 spans 14 amino acids. Trimming pared 3 bases from V and 7 bases from J, leaving 15 bases between.